The 18 T cell receptor beta chains in this list originate from one sample, sequenced in a study of cytomegalovirus exposure and HLA in healthy donors. Use of 60 Vbeta and 13 Jbeta primers characterized the PCR. Produced via immunoSEQ multiplex PCR; TCRdb's table is partial and in-frame only. This table has over 150,000 clones, 80% to 90% appearing once. The sample was PBMCs. The receptors come from a woman aged 25 to 39 in good health and CMV-seropositive.

The chain employs TRBV9 and TRBJ2-7; D not certain. The CDR3 is 13 residues long. V lost 3 bases and J lost 3, with 10 bases in between. Germline V gene sequence: CDR1 SGDLS, CDR2 YYNGEE. The CDR3 DNA reads as TGTGCCAGCAGCGCCGACAACCTCTACGAGCAGTACTTC. Translation: CASSADNLYEQYF. Full variable domain (outside the CDR3, taken from reference TRBV9 and TRBJ2-7): DSGVTQTPKHLITATGQRVTLRCSPRSGDLSVYWYQQSLDQGLQFLIQYYNGEERAKGNILERFSAQQFPDLHSELNLSSLELGDSALYFCASSADNLYEQYFGPGTRLTVT.

This rearrangement joins TRBV5-4 to TRBJ2-7; 8 bases fit TRBD1. V shed 4 bases and J 0 bases; nucleotides not matched to a gene: 6. This CDR3 is 15 amino acids long. CDR1 is SGHNT and CDR2 is YYREEE in the germline V gene (reference sequence). The CDR3: CASSPTGAYSYEQYF. CDR3 in DNA: TGTGCCAGCAGCCCGACAGGGGCCTACTCCTACGAGCAGTACTTC.

The J gene is TRBJ1-4, the V gene TRBV28, with 8 bases matching TRBD1. This CDR3 spans 13 amino acids. Trimming removed 11 bases from V and 7 bases from J; junction bases left unmatched: 9. CDR1 MDHEN and CDR2 SYDVKM come from the germline V gene. The DNA of the CDR3 is TGTGCCGGCTTAGACAGGGGCAGTGAAAAACTGTTTTTT. It yields the protein CAGLDRGSEKLFF.

Worth noting for this clone: A read error likely explains this, since a far larger clone differs by one base. The chain couples TRBV7-9 to TRBJ2-7; 7 positions match TRBD1. This CDR3 has 13 amino acids. Germline lookup yields CDR1 SEHNR and CDR2 FQNEAQ (reference sequence). CDR3: CSSSVGQAYEQYF. The CDR3 DNA sequence: TGTTCCAGCAGCGTCGGACAGGCCTACGAGCAGTACTTC.

The chain is built from TRBV6-5 and TRBJ2-7, with D perhaps matching TRBD1 (6 bases). The V end lost 7 bases, the J end lost 0 bases, and 16 bases lay between the germline ends. This CDR3 is 15 amino acids long. Germline V gene lookup returns CDR1 MNHEY and CDR2 SVGAGI. The CDR3 reads CASTAGATGSYEQYF. The CDR3 DNA reads as TGTGCCAGCACCGCTGGAGCGACAGGCTCCTACGAGCAGTACTTC.

A few counts support this clone. The chain has TRBV5-1 and TRBJ2-7; D is uncertain. CDR1 and CDR2 (germline): SGHRS, YFSETQ. The V gene lost 4 bases and the J gene lost 0 bases, with 8 bases spanning the gap. The CDR3 contains 13 residues. The CDR3 nucleotides are TGCGCCAGCAGCCCGTTGAGCTCCTACGAGCAGTACTTC. It is translated as CASSPLSSYEQYF. The variable domain in full, with the rest retrieved from reference TRBV5-1 and TRBJ2-7, is KAGVTQTPRYLIKTRGQQVTLSCSPISGHRSVSWYQQTPGQGLQFLFEYFSETQRNKGNFPGRFSGRQFSNSRSEMNVSTLELGDSALYLCASSPLSSYEQYFGPGTRLTVT.

V is TRBV14 and J is TRBJ1-6; D ambiguous. This CDR3 spans 13 amino acids. Trimming stripped 4 bases from V and 9 bases from J, with 10 bases between. CDR1 and CDR2 from the germline V gene are SGHDN and FVKESK. The CDR3 DNA reads TGTGCCAGCAGCCCTACTCCCTTTTCACCCCTCCACTTT. Amino acids: CASSPTPFSPLHF.

The chain combines TRBV9 with TRBJ2-3; 8 bases fit TRBD2. This CDR3 is 14 amino acids long. The V segment lost 6 bases and the J segment 1 base; nucleotides outside the gene matches: 4. Looked up from germline, CDR1 is SGDLS and CDR2 is YYNGEE. The CDR3 nucleotides are TGTGCCAGCACCTCGGGGGGGCGCACAGATACGCAGTATTTT. Amino acids: CASTSGGRTDTQYF.

V gene TRBV19 combines with J gene TRBJ1-4; TRBD1 matches at 8 bases. Germline CDR1 is LNHDA and CDR2 is SQIVND (reference sequence). This CDR3 has 14 residues. The trim removed 3 bases at V and 7 bases at J, leaving 4 bases unmatched. The CDR3 sequence is CASSIGTGLEKLFF. CDR3 nucleotides: TGTGCCAGTAGTATTGGGACAGGTCTTGAAAAACTGTTTTTT.

V gene TRBV5-4 combines with J gene TRBJ2-7; TRBD1 matches 9 bases. V shed 4 bases and J 1 base; nucleotides not matched to a gene: 6. Germline V lookup: CDR1 SGHNT, CDR2 YYREEE (reference sequence). The CDR3 extends over 15 amino acids. The CDR3 region is CASSLPGQGSYEQYF. CDR3 nucleotide sequence: TGTGCCAGCAGCCTACCGGGACAGGGATCCTACGAGCAGTACTTC. Complete variable domain (other parts from reference TRBV5-4 and TRBJ2-7): ETGVTQSPTHLIKTRGQQVTLRCSSQSGHNTVSWYQQALGQGPQFIFQYYREEENGRGNFPPRFSGLQFPNYSSELNVNALELDDSALYLCASSLPGQGSYEQYFGPGTRLTVT.

CDR3 region: CASSFQRGAGETQYF. CDR3 nucleotide sequence: TGTGCCAGCAGCTTCCAGCGGGGGGCCGGGGAGACCCAGTACTTC. The chain recombines TRBV7-2 with TRBJ2-5, with 9 bases fitting TRBD2. Germline trimming cut 3 bases from V and 5 bases from J; bases unmatched to any gene: 7. Per germline, CDR1 SGHTA and CDR2 FQGNSA. CDR3 length: 15 amino acids.

The chain links TRBV7-7 to TRBJ2-2; D not resolved. CDR3 length: 15 amino acids. The V gene lost 6 bases and the J gene lost 5 bases, with 16 bases spanning the gap. CDR1 is SSHAT and CDR2 is FNYEAQ in the germline V gene (reference sequence). CDR3 sequence (DNA): TGTGCCAGCAGTGCCGGGTCCTCATGGACCGGGGAGCTGTTTTTT. It yields the protein CASSAGSSWTGELFF.

This sequence joins TRBV7-8 and TRBJ2-1; 8 nucleotides line up with TRBD1. The CDR3 runs 15 residues. Germline-derived CDR1 and CDR2 are SGHVS and FQNEAQ. V dropped 2 bases and J dropped 8; count of bases not matched to a gene: 8. The CDR3 DNA follows: TGTGCCAGCAGCTTAAGGCAGGGGGCGCGGGATGAGCAGTTCTTC. It specifies CASSLRQGARDEQFF. Based on the CDR3 plus reference TRBV7-8 and TRBJ2-1, the full variable domain is GAGVSQSPRYKVAKRGQDVALRCDPISGHVSLFWYQQALGQGPEFLTYFQNEAQLDKSGLPSDRFFAERPEGSVSTLKIQRTQQEDSAVYLCASSLRQGARDEQFFGPGTRLTVL.

This clone showed up just once. This chain connects TRBV7-2 to TRBJ1-1, with D possibly being TRBD1 (6 bases). The CDR3 contains 12 residues. V was clipped by 6 bases and J by 11 bases, with 16 bases between them. CDR1 is SGHTA and CDR2 is FQGNSA in the germline V gene. The CDR3 loop is CASSTYRDTAFF. DNA of the CDR3: TGTGCCAGCAGTACCTATCGGGACACGGCTTTCTTT.

The chain couples TRBV30 to TRBJ2-5, with 13 nucleotides matching TRBD2. Germline CDR1 GTSNPN, CDR2 SVGIG (reference sequence). Germline trimming cut 2 bases from V and 6 bases from J; bases unmatched to any gene: 3. This CDR3 region has 14 residues. The CDR3 DNA reads TGTGCCTGGAGTCGGACTAGCGGGGGTCAGACCCAGTACTTC. Translating it yields CAWSRTSGGQTQYF.

This rearrangement joins TRBV6-5 to TRBJ1-2; 7 bases map to TRBD1. Germline lookup yields CDR1 MNHEY and CDR2 SVGAGI. CDR3 length: 14 residues. Trimming took 4 bases from V and 4 from J; bases not matched to a gene: 6. CDR3 loop: CASSFGTESYGYTF. The DNA of the CDR3 is TGTGCCAGCAGTTTCGGGACAGAGTCCTATGGCTACACCTTC.

The V and J genes are TRBV7-8 and TRBJ2-1, with D perhaps TRBD2 (7 bases). Trimming removed 0 bases from V and 8 bases from J, with 14 bases in between. CDR3 length: 15 amino acids. Germline assignment: CDR1 SGHVS and CDR2 FQNEAQ. CDR3 in DNA: TGTGCCAGCAGCTTAGCGCGAGGGGGGGCGGATGAGCAGTTCTTC. Amino acids: CASSLARGGADEQFF.

CDR3 sequence (DNA): TGTGCCAGCAAACTAGCGGGGGGGCCAGAAGAGACCCAGTACTTC. This translates into CASKLAGGPEETQYF. V is TRBV5-4 and J is TRBJ2-5; TRBD2 aligns across 13 bases. Germline V gene lookup returns CDR1 SGHNT and CDR2 YYREEE (reference sequence). With V trimmed by 6 bases and J by 3 bases, 5 bases remained unmatched. The CDR3 consists of 15 residues.